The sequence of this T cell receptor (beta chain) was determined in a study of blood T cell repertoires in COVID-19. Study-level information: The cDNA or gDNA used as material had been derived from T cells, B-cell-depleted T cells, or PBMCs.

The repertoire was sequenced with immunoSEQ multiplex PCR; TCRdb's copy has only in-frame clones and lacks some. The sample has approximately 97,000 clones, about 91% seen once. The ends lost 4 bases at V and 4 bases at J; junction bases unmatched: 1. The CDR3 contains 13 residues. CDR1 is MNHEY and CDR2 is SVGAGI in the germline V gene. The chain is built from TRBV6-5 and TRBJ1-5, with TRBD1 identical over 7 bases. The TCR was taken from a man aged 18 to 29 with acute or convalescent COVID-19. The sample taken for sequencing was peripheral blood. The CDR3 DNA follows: TGTGCCAGCAGTTCGACAGGGAATCAGCCCCAGCATTTT. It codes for CASSSTGNQPQHF.